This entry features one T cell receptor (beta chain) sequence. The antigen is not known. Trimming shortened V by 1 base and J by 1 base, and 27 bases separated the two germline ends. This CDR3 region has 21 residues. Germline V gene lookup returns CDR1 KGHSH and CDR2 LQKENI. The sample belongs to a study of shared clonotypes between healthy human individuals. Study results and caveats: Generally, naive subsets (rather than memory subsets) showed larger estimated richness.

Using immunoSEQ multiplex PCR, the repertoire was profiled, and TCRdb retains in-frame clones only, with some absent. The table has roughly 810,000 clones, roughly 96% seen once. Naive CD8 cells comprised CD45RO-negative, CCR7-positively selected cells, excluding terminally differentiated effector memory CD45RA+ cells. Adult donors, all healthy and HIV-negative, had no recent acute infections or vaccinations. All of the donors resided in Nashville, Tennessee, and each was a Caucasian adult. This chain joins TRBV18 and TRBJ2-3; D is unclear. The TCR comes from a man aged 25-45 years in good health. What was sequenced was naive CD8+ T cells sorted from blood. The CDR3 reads CASSPLSDFGRVYKGTDTQYF. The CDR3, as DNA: TGTGCCAGCTCACCACTTTCCGATTTTGGAAGGGTCTACAAGGGCACAGATACGCAGTATTTT.